Below are 21 T cell receptor beta chains sequenced from a single sample in a study of blood T cells in healthy people across ages. A second PCR of about 6 to 12 cycles used a sample-barcoded 5' primer and a J-beta primer mix. TCRdb itself ran the 5' RACE reads through MiXCR, one entry per CDR3 protein. The table has roughly 1.7 million distinct CDR3 sequences, 30% to 35% seen once; the top ten hold about 11%. The specimen was blood. These receptors all come from a woman aged 30 to 39 in good health.

This chain connects TRBV5-1 to TRBJ2-5; D remains ambiguous. V was cut by 6 bases and J by 5 bases, with 17 bases left in between. This CDR3 has 14 residues. CDR1 and CDR2 (germline): SGHRS, YFSETQ. The CDR3 reads CASTPGGVGETQYF. The CDR3 nucleotides are TGCGCCAGCACCCCAGGTGGTGTGGGGGAGACCCAGTACTTC. Supplemented by reference TRBV5-1 and TRBJ2-5, the full variable domain reads KAGVTQTPRYLIKTRGQQVTLSCSPISGHRSVSWYQQTPGQGLQFLFEYFSETQRNKGNFPGRFSGRQFSNSRSEMNVSTLELGDSALYLCASTPGGVGETQYFGPGTRLLVL.

This chain connects TRBV27 to TRBJ2-4; D remains ambiguous. Trimming pared 1 base from V and 5 bases from J, leaving 12 bases between. The germline CDR1 and CDR2 sequences are MNHEY and SMNVEV (reference sequence). The length of the CDR3 is 15 residues. CDR3: CASSLWLAAENIQYF. Written as DNA, the CDR3 is TGTGCCAGCAGTTTATGGTTGGCGGCCGAAAACATTCAGTACTTC.

This clonotype appeared once. This chain links TRBV20-1 with TRBJ2-3; D remains unclear. The CDR3 consists of 15 residues. Trimming left V 5 bases short and J 0 bases short, with 15 bases between. CDR1 DFQATT and CDR2 SNEGSKA come from the germline V gene (reference sequence). CDR3 nucleotide sequence: TGCAGTGCTCCCCGTGCCGGATCTAGCACAGATACGCAGTATTTT. This codes for CSAPRAGSSTDTQYF.

The chain joins TRBV3-1 to TRBJ2-7, with D maybe TRBD2 (6 bases). The CDR3 has 16 amino acids. Germline loops: CDR1 LGHDT, CDR2 YNNKEL (reference sequence). With 1 base removed from V and 7 bases from J, the gap between germline ends came to 20 bases. CDR3 sequence: CASSQGWGSARGEQYF. The CDR3 DNA reads as TGTGCCAGCAGCCAAGGTTGGGGAAGCGCTCGGGGGGAGCAGTACTTC.

V usage is TRBV4-2 and J usage is TRBJ2-1, with 8 positions matching TRBD2. The germline CDR1 and CDR2 sequences are LGHNA and YNFKEQ. This CDR3 region has 17 residues. J gave up 4 bases and V 3 bases, and 11 bases lay outside the gene matches. The CDR3 sequence is CASSHWGLAGVYNEQFF. The DNA of the CDR3 is TGTGCCAGCAGCCACTGGGGGCTAGCGGGCGTATACAATGAGCAGTTCTTC.

The rearrangement uses TRBV19 and TRBJ1-1, with 7 nucleotides matching TRBD1. The CDR3 consists of 17 residues. CDR1 and CDR2 from the germline V gene are LNHDA and SQIVND (reference sequence). The junction had 16 bases not matched to a gene; V was cut back by 3 bases and J by 6 bases. The CDR3 spells CASSMRSETGKIAEAFF. In nucleotides, the CDR3 is TGTGCCAGTAGTATGAGATCGGAGACAGGGAAAATCGCTGAAGCTTTCTTT. Together with reference TRBV19 and TRBJ1-1, the CDR3 gives the full variable domain: DGGITQSPKYLFRKEGQNVTLSCEQNLNHDAMYWYRQDPGQGLRLIYYSQIVNDFQKGDIAEGYSVSREKKESFPLTVTSAQKNPTAFYLCASSMRSETGKIAEAFFGQGTRLTVV.

This clonotype was picked up a small number of times. The chain has TRBV20-1 and TRBJ1-2; 7 bases agree with TRBD1. V was clipped by 0 bases and J by 7 bases; unmatched bases: 8. CDR1 and CDR2 (germline): DFQATT, SNEGSKA (reference sequence). The CDR3 sequence is 14 residues long. The DNA of the CDR3 is TGCAGTGCTAGAGATCTGCGGACAGGTGGTGGCTACACCTTC. Residues: CSARDLRTGGGYTF.

J is TRBJ1-5 and V is TRBV9; D not resolved. Germline CDR1 is SGDLS and CDR2 is YYNGEE. This CDR3 is 14 amino acids long. Trimming stripped 4 bases from V and 1 base from J, with 9 bases between. The CDR3: CASSWGGSNQPQHF. The CDR3 DNA is TGTGCCAGCAGCTGGGGAGGGAGCAATCAGCCCCAGCATTTT.

The rearrangement links TRBV12-3 or TRBV12-4 to TRBJ2-1; the D call may be TRBD1 or TRBD2 (7 bases each). V gave up 5 bases and J gave up 3 bases, with 11 bases separating them. The CDR3 spans 14 residues. The CDR3 is CASSQGGIYNEQFF. Here the CDR3 DNA reads TGTGCCAGCAGTCAGGGGGGGATCTACAATGAGCAGTTCTTC.

The rearrangement joins TRBV6-1 to TRBJ2-1; TRBD2 aligns across 13 bases. Germline-derived CDR1 and CDR2 are MNHNS and SASEGT. Trimming took 7 bases from V and 8 from J; bases not matched to a gene: 11. CDR3 length equals 16 residues. CDR3 amino acids: CASTLKPGLAGHEQFF. The CDR3 DNA follows: TGTGCCAGCACCCTGAAACCGGGACTAGCGGGGCATGAGCAGTTCTTC.

In regard to this clonotype: Relative to the germline gene, one junction end is altered; a read error may explain this. The chain combines TRBV5-1 with TRBJ2-7; TRBD1 matches 9 bases. The CDR3 has 14 amino acids. Germline CDR1 SGHRS, CDR2 YFSETQ. The CDR3 here is CAGSLQGASDEQYF. The CDR3 DNA reads as TGCGCCGGCAGCTTACAGGGGGCGAGCGACGAGCAGTACTTC.

The chain joins TRBV5-3 to TRBJ2-1; the match to TRBD1 covers 7 bases. TRBV5-3 counts as an open reading frame of uncertain function. There are 16 residues in the CDR3. Trimming at V came to 0 bases and at J to 8 bases, leaving 11 bases not matched to a gene. CDR3 nucleotide sequence: TGTGCCAGAAGCTTGGCAGGGGGTAGTGTCCTCGATGAGCAGTTCTTC. As protein: CARSLAGGSVLDEQFF.

There are a few counts of this clonotype. The chain uses TRBV15 and TRBJ2-3; possibly TRBD2 for D (6 bases). The germline V gene encodes CDR1 LNHNV and CDR2 YYDKDF (reference sequence). There are 16 residues in the CDR3. Between the trimmed V and J ends, which lost 0 bases and 8 bases, there was a span of 18 bases. Written as DNA, the CDR3 is TGTGCCACCAGCAGAGAGGGGCGGCCTTTGGGGGGTACGCAGTATTTT. Protein product: CATSREGRPLGGTQYF.

This clonotype was seen only a few times. This chain connects TRBV29-1 to TRBJ2-1; no clear D gene. V was clipped by 4 bases and J by 4 bases, with 8 bases between them. From germline, CDR1 is SQVTM and CDR2 ANQGSEA. The CDR3 covers 12 residues. CDR3 loop: CSVGLLYNEQFF. The CDR3 DNA reads as TGCAGCGTTGGTCTACTATACAATGAGCAGTTCTTC.

This clonotype was recorded a few times. In DNA, the CDR3 is TGCAGTGCTATCGGGAGGAGGGGGGGAGAGACCCAGTACTTC. Residues: CSAIGRRGGETQYF. The chain employs TRBV20-1 and TRBJ2-5; D is perhaps TRBD2 (7 bases). V lost 4 bases and J 4 bases, leaving 16 bases between the germline ends. This CDR3 spans 14 amino acids. CDR1 is DFQATT and CDR2 is SNEGSKA in the germline V gene (reference sequence).

This clonotype turned up a few times. The rearrangement uses TRBV20-1 and TRBJ2-7, with TRBD2 identical over 9 bases. Unmatched junction bases numbered 28, after V lost 1 base and J lost 6 bases. This CDR3 is 21 amino acids long. In germline, CDR1 is DFQATT, CDR2 SNEGSKA (reference sequence). For the CDR3, the DNA is TGCAGTGCTAGAGTTTGGGAATTGGGACAAGGAATATCTAGCGGGATAACCGAGCAGTACTTC. Translated: CSARVWELGQGISSGITEQYF.

This clonotype has just a few counts. CDR3 coding DNA: TGCGCCAGCAGTGAGCCCCCCTCCGAGCAGTTCTTC. It codes for CASSEPPSEQFF. The genes are TRBV10-2 and TRBJ2-1; D gene uncertain. The germline CDR1 and CDR2 sequences are WSHSY and SAAADI. The V gene lost 2 bases and the J gene lost 10 bases, with 9 bases spanning the gap. This CDR3 spans 12 amino acids.

The rearrangement uses TRBV29-1 and TRBJ2-2; D not resolved. The V gene lost 2 bases and the J gene lost 3 bases, with 4 bases spanning the gap. Per the germline V gene, CDR1 is SQVTM and CDR2 is ANQGSEA. There are 12 residues in the CDR3. CDR3 bases: TGCAGCGTTGAATCCTACACCGGGGAGCTGTTTTTT. Residues: CSVESYTGELFF.

The CDR3 bases are TGTGCCAGCGGCCTGTTCCGTCGCAGCAACAATGAGCAGTTCTTC. Translation: CASGLFRRSNNEQFF. The chain has TRBV7-2 and TRBJ2-1; unclear D gene. The CDR3 totals 15 residues. Trimming took 8 bases from V and 5 from J, leaving 19 bases between them. CDR1 is SGHTA, CDR2 FQGNSA, per germline.

V gene TRBV20-1 combines with J gene TRBJ2-1, with 9 bases fitting TRBD1. Germline V CDR1 and CDR2: DFQATT, SNEGSKA (reference sequence). V lost 1 base to trimming and J lost 3 bases; unmatched junction nucleotides: 4. The CDR3 covers 15 residues. The CDR3 protein is CSARVGDRDYNEQFF. Here the CDR3 DNA reads TGCAGTGCTAGAGTTGGGGACAGGGACTACAATGAGCAGTTCTTC.

This clonotype was seen only a few times. The chain employs TRBV7-3 and TRBJ1-6, with D unclear. Germline CDR1 reads SGHTA; CDR2 reads FQGTGA. V gave up 2 bases and J gave up 10 bases, with 12 bases separating them. The CDR3 is made up of 14 amino acids. This CDR3 is CASSLLANSSPLHF. The DNA of the CDR3 is TGTGCCAGCAGCTTATTAGCCAATTCGTCACCCCTCCACTTT.